A single sample is the source of the 10 T cell receptor beta chains below, sequenced in a study of blood T cell repertoires in COVID-19. The method was immunoSEQ multiplex PCR; TCRdb's version includes in-frame clones alone and lacks a portion of them. Of almost 300,000 clones listed, about 87% are singletons. The source material was peripheral blood. All receptors derive from a man in his 70s with acute or convalescent COVID-19.

Concerning this clone itself: Other DNA sequences in this specimen translate into the identical CDR3. V and J are TRBV28 and TRBJ1-1; D is unresolved. This CDR3 spans 12 amino acids. V lost 3 bases and J 1 base, leaving 3 bases between the germline ends. Germline values: CDR1 MDHEN, CDR2 SYDVKM. CDR3 bases: TGTGCCAGCAGTTTCAGGAACACTGAAGCTTTCTTT. Amino acid sequence: CASSFRNTEAFF.

This chain uses TRBV7-9 with TRBJ1-3, with D uncertain. The CDR3 loop spans 14 amino acids. Per germline, CDR1 SEHNR and CDR2 FQNEAQ (reference sequence). Trimming cost V 1 base and J 0 bases, with 4 bases left between them. The CDR3 nucleotides are TGTGCCAGCAGCTTAGATTACTCTGGAAACACCATATATTTT. It encodes CASSLDYSGNTIYF.

The J gene is TRBJ2-1, the V gene TRBV27, with TRBD2 matching over 7 bases. Looked up from germline, CDR1 is MNHEY and CDR2 is SMNVEV (reference sequence). The CDR3 has 15 residues. V gave up 7 bases and J gave up 7 bases; unmatched junction bases: 13. The CDR3 here is CASTHGGRARNEQFF. As DNA, the CDR3 is TGTGCCAGCACCCATGGGGGGAGGGCCAGAAATGAGCAGTTCTTC.

The rearrangement links TRBV6-2 or TRBV6-3 to TRBJ2-5, with D possibly matching TRBD2 (5 bases). The germline V gene has CDR1 MNHEY and CDR2 SVGEGT. The V end was cut by 3 bases, the J end by 2 bases, with 16 bases between. The CDR3 sequence is 16 residues long. The CDR3 DNA reads as TGTGCCAGCAGTTATGTGTCGGGGAAAGGGCAAGAGACCCAGTACTTC. It yields the protein CASSYVSGKGQETQYF.

This chain links TRBV3-1 (or the pseudogene TRBV3-2) with TRBJ2-7; weak D call: TRBD1 (5 bases). V was trimmed by 1 base and J by 5 bases, leaving 21 bases between them. CDR1 and CDR2 (germline): LGHDT, YNNKEL (reference sequence). The CDR3 contains 17 residues. CDR3 DNA sequence: TGTGCCAGCAGCCAAGTGGATCAGGGAAAAATTGTGGACGAGCAGTACTTC. It encodes CASSQVDQGKIVDEQYF.

The count of this clone is one. V and J are TRBV28 and TRBJ1-1; TRBD1 might be the D (6 bases). Germline-derived CDR1 and CDR2 are MDHEN and SYDVKM. The CDR3 has 17 residues. V was pared by 3 bases and J by 4 bases, with 21 bases between. The CDR3 here is CASSFLNSLTGRTEAFF. The CDR3 nucleotides are TGTGCCAGCAGTTTCCTGAACTCCTTAACAGGGCGCACTGAAGCTTTCTTT.

The chain is built from TRBV18 and TRBJ1-1; D is undetermined. The CDR3 runs to 14 residues. CDR1 and CDR2 (germline): KGHSH, LQKENI. V lost 3 bases and J 3 bases, leaving 11 bases between the germline ends. The CDR3: CASSPPQRDTEAFF. In nucleotides, the CDR3 is TGTGCCAGCTCACCGCCCCAACGGGACACTGAAGCTTTCTTT.

The rearrangement links TRBV30 to TRBJ1-2; no reliable D call. CDR1 GTSNPN and CDR2 SVGIG come from the germline V gene (reference sequence). V was clipped by 5 bases and J by 7 bases, with 17 bases between them. The CDR3 is 13 amino acids. CDR3: CAWGSGFSRGYTF. The CDR3 region has the DNA TGTGCCTGGGGCTCCGGGTTCTCCCGTGGCTACACCTTC.

J is TRBJ2-7 and V is TRBV7-9, with 8 bases that match TRBD2. In germline, CDR1 is SEHNR, CDR2 FQNEAQ (reference sequence). This CDR3 region has 16 residues. V was clipped by 5 bases and J by 2 bases; unmatched bases: 11. The DNA of the CDR3 is TGTGCCAGCAGCATTCTGGGAAGCGGGGGACCCTACGAGCAGTACTTC. It encodes CASSILGSGGPYEQYF.

The rearrangement joins TRBV3-1 (or the pseudogene TRBV3-2) to TRBJ2-3, with 10 bases that match TRBD2. CDR1 LGHDT and CDR2 YNNKEL come from the germline V gene (reference sequence). The trim removed 1 base at V and 2 bases at J, leaving 9 bases unmatched. This CDR3 is built from 18 residues. The CDR3 reads CASSQGIAGGPLTDTQYF. DNA for the CDR3: TGTGCCAGCAGCCAAGGGATAGCGGGGGGACCCCTCACAGATACGCAGTATTTT.